A selection of T cell receptor beta chains follows, all from one sample in a study of glioma-infiltrating T cells. MiXCR was run by TCRdb on the multiplex PCR reads, yielding one entry per CDR3 protein. The data show approximately 110,000 distinct CDR3 sequences, 20% to 25% seen once. Sequenced material: glioma tissue, nonneoplastic brain tissue, or PBMCs (not recorded which). The receptors shown here come from a human donor with low-grade glioma or glioblastoma, undergoing nonglioma brain surgery, or in good health (not recorded which). The CDR3 runs from the conserved cysteine through the conserved F or W. Fields, in order: J gene, D gene, clone size, V gene, CDR3 protein, CDR3 DNA. D genes are given only for firm matches. Some rows have no size entry. The others give once, few or many, or a class for an expanded clone.

TRBJ1-1 NA many TRBV12-3/TRBV12-4 CASSLIRDTEAFF TGTGCCAGCAGTCTTATCAGGGACACTGAAGCTTTCTTT
TRBJ2-7 NA NA TRBV11-2 CASSLEGRSYEQYF TGTGCCAGCAGCTTAGAGGGCAGATCCTACGAGCAGTACTTC
TRBJ2-7 NA few TRBV19 CASSMGSYEQYF TGTGCCAGTAGTATGGGCAGCTACGAGCAGTACTTC
TRBJ2-3 NA many TRBV7-9 CASSLMLSPSTDTQYF TGTGCCAGCAGCTTAATGTTAAGTCCTAGCACAGATACGCAGTATTTT
TRBJ2-1 TRBD2 many TRBV7-2 CASSLAVAGVRNEQFF TGTGCCAGCAGCTTAGCGGTAGCGGGAGTTCGTAATGAGCAGTTCTTC
TRBJ2-7 NA many TRBV29-1 CSVGSLREQYF TGCAGCGTTGGCAGCCTTAGGGAGCAGTACTTC
TRBJ1-5 TRBD1 NA TRBV10-3 CAISPGQGTAISGQPQHF TGTGCCATCAGCCCGGGACAGGGGACTGCGATATCGGGCCAGCCCCAGCATTTT
TRBJ2-7 NA many TRBV7-9 CASSLAGSRSYEQYF TGTGCCAGCAGCTTGGCCGGGAGTAGATCCTACGAGCAGTACTTC
TRBJ2-7 TRBD2 NA TRBV20-1 CSAPRTSGRVHEQYF TGCAGTGCTCCTCGGACTAGCGGGAGAGTTCACGAGCAGTACTTC
TRBJ2-3 NA many TRBV18 CASSPLGNVDTQYF TGTGCCAGCTCACCACTCGGGAATGTAGATACGCAGTATTTT
TRBJ1-3 NA NA TRBV3-1 CARSQRPPTGNTIYF TGTGCCAGAAGCCAACGACCGCCGACTGGAAACACCATATATTTT
TRBJ2-7 TRBD2 many TRBV10-3 CAISRGSSYEQYF TGTGCCATCAGTCGCGGGAGCTCCTACGAGCAGTACTTC
TRBJ2-2 NA many TRBV7-2 CASSLDSERNTGELFF TGTGCCAGCAGCTTAGATAGCGAGAGGAACACCGGGGAGCTGTTTTTT
TRBJ2-1 NA many TRBV19 CASSRGNEQFF TGTGCCAGTAGTAGGGGCAATGAGCAGTTCTTC
TRBJ2-2 NA many TRBV19 CASSQAQGQTGELFF TGTGCCAGTAGTCAGGCGCAGGGGCAGACCGGGGAGCTGTTTTTT
TRBJ2-7 NA many TRBV7-9 CASSPWMGHYEQYF TGTGCCAGCAGCCCATGGATGGGACACTACGAGCAGTACTTC
TRBJ1-1 NA many TRBV6-1 CASSTRTAGSTEAFF TGTGCCAGCAGTACCCGGACAGCCGGTTCCACTGAAGCTTTCTTT
TRBJ2-7 TRBD2 NA TRBV28 CASSSTSGTSYEQYF TGTGCCAGCAGTTCAACTAGCGGGACCTCCTACGAGCAGTACTTC
TRBJ2-7 TRBD2 many TRBV7-2 CASSPGLVMSYEQYF TGTGCCAGCAGCCCGGGACTAGTAATGTCCTACGAGCAGTACTTC
TRBJ2-1 TRBD2 many TRBV4-1 CASSHPLAGTYNEQFF TGCGCCAGCAGCCACCCACTAGCGGGAACCTACAATGAGCAGTTCTTC
TRBJ2-1 TRBD2 many TRBV6-1 CASSERASGRYNEQFF TGTGCCAGCAGTGAAAGGGCTAGCGGGAGGTACAATGAGCAGTTCTTC
TRBJ2-5 TRBD2 many TRBV20-1 CSARDGASGSKTQYF TGCAGTGCTAGAGATGGGGCTAGCGGGAGCAAGACCCAGTACTTC
TRBJ2-5 TRBD1 many TRBV7-2 CASSKPQGAGETQYF TGTGCCAGCAGCAAACCACAGGGGGCGGGTGAGACCCAGTACTTC
TRBJ1-6 NA many TRBV6-6 CASSYRDGNNSPLHF TGTGCCAGCAGTTACCGGGACGGAAATAATTCACCCCTCCACTTT
TRBJ1-2 TRBD1 many TRBV7-2 CASSLEAGGYGYTF TGTGCCAGCAGCTTAGAGGCAGGGGGATATGGCTACACCTTC
TRBJ2-1 NA NA TRBV9 CASNLNGGSSYNEQFF TGTGCCAGCAACTTAAACGGAGGAAGCTCCTACAATGAGCAGTTCTTC
TRBJ1-2 NA many TRBV14 CASSQVAEGSYTF TGTGCCAGCAGCCAAGTTGCGGAGGGGTCCTACACCTTC
TRBJ2-7 TRBD2 few TRBV5-1 CASSGTGTSAHEQYF TGCGCCAGCAGCGGAACAGGGACTAGCGCCCACGAGCAGTACTTC
TRBJ2-7 NA NA TRBV4-3 CASSQDAGTQNYEQYF TGCGCCAGCAGCCAAGATGCCGGGACACAAAACTACGAGCAGTACTTC
TRBJ2-3 NA many TRBV2 CASTSGSGVTDTQYF TGTGCCAGCACCTCGGGTAGCGGCGTTACGGATACGCAGTATTTT
TRBJ2-7 TRBD2 many TRBV20-1 CSARDQPGLAGGQSSPGEQYF TGCAGTGCTAGAGATCAACCGGGACTAGCGGGAGGGCAGTCATCTCCGGGGGAGCAGTACTTC
TRBJ2-1 NA NA TRBV7-9 CASSFPLGSGQFF TGTGCCAGCAGCTTCCCACTAGGGTCTGGGCAGTTCTTC
TRBJ1-2 TRBD1 few TRBV4-1 CTSSQDPGQGRDGYTF TGCACCAGCAGCCAAGACCCCGGACAGGGACGAGATGGCTACACCTTC
TRBJ1-2 NA many TRBV7-2 CASSLDRYGYTF TGTGCCAGCAGCTTGGACAGATATGGCTACACCTTC
TRBJ2-1 NA many TRBV6-1 CASSLFRTASYNEQFF TGTGCCAGCAGTTTGTTTCGGACAGCCTCCTACAATGAGCAGTTCTTC
TRBJ1-1 NA few TRBV3-1 CASSQEGQPNTEAFF TGTGCCAGCAGCCAAGAAGGGCAGCCGAACACTGAAGCTTTCTTT
TRBJ2-1 TRBD2 NA TRBV5-6 CASSWTSGAVYNEQFF TGTGCCAGCAGCTGGACTAGCGGGGCCGTTTACAATGAGCAGTTCTTC
TRBJ1-1 NA few TRBV10-3 CAISELEQNTEAFF TGTGCCATCAGTGAGTTGGAGCAGAACACTGAAGCTTTCTTT
TRBJ2-3 NA many TRBV4-3 CASSQERSVWAADTQYF TGCGCCAGCAGCCAAGAGCGGAGCGTGTGGGCAGCAGATACGCAGTATTTT
TRBJ1-5 TRBD1 many TRBV7-2 CASSLESGQGSNQPQHF TGTGCCAGCAGCTTAGAATCGGGACAGGGCAGCAATCAGCCCCAGCATTTT
TRBJ1-5 NA NA TRBV5-5 CASSLEQPSSPQHF TGTGCCAGCAGCTTGGAACAGCCTTCTTCGCCCCAGCATTTT
TRBJ2-5 NA many TRBV7-2 CASSLVNFAQETQYF TGTGCCAGCAGCTTAGTGAACTTCGCCCAAGAGACCCAGTACTTC
TRBJ2-3 TRBD2 many TRBV7-9 CASSTSGRGVDTQYF TGTGCCAGCAGCACTAGCGGGAGAGGGGTCGATACGCAGTATTTT
TRBJ2-3 NA few TRBV5-1 CASSPGGQRTDTQYF TGTGCCAGCAGCCCCGGTGGGCAGCGAACAGATACGCAGTATTTT
TRBJ2-1 TRBD2 many TRBV6-1 CASSVISAAGLAVIPSYNEQFF TGTGCCAGCAGTGTCATCTCGGCCGCGGGACTAGCGGTAATACCCTCCTACAATGAGCAGTTCTTC
TRBJ1-1 NA many TRBV7-3 CASSNRAETEAFF TGTGCCAGCAGCAATAGGGCGGAAACTGAAGCTTTCTTT
TRBJ1-5 TRBD1 few TRBV19 CASSIPPDRGLNQPQHF TGTGCCAGTAGTATCCCCCCCGACAGGGGGCTTAATCAGCCCCAGCATTTT
TRBJ2-3 TRBD2 many TRBV19 CASSISGRDPPGDTQYF TGTGCCAGTAGTATCAGCGGGAGGGATCCCCCTGGGGATACGCAGTATTTT
TRBJ1-2 TRBD1 medium-sized TRBV4-3 CASSQDRTGAYFYGYTF TGCGCCAGCAGCCAAGATCGGACAGGGGCCTACTTCTATGGCTACACCTTC